What follows are 22 T cell receptor beta chains derived from one specimen sequenced in a study of blood T cell repertoires in COVID-19. The protocol was immunoSEQ multiplex PCR, while the TCRdb copy is restricted to in-frame clones and leaves out a portion. The sample includes 75,000 to 90,000 clones, 80% to 95% of them seen just once. The sample comprised peripheral blood. The receptors come from a woman in her forties or fifties in a cohort sampled during active COVID-19.

This sequence joins TRBV18 and TRBJ2-3, with 8 nucleotides matching TRBD2. V trimming: 6 bases; J trimming: 0 bases; junction bases outside the gene matches: 17. The length of the CDR3 is 19 residues. In germline, CDR1 is KGHSH, CDR2 LQKENI. The CDR3: CASSPLRSGTRASTDTQYF. CDR3 nucleotide sequence: TGTGCCAGCTCGCCCCTCCGGTCCGGGACTAGGGCTAGCACAGATACGCAGTATTTT. Full variable domain (remainder filled in from reference TRBV18 and TRBJ2-3): NAGVMQNPRHLVRRRGQEARLRCSPMKGHSHVYWYRQLPEEGLKFMVYLQKENIIDESGMPKERFSAEFPKEGPSILRIQQVVRGDSAAYFCASSPLRSGTRASTDTQYFGPGTRLTVL.

This clone is a singleton in its sample. The V call is TRBV18, the J call TRBJ2-3, with a weak D call TRBD1 (5 bases). The CDR3 runs 12 residues. From germline, CDR1 is KGHSH and CDR2 LQKENI. V lost 6 bases and J 2 bases, leaving 6 bases between the germline ends. The CDR3 DNA follows: TGTGCCAGCTCGACAGCCACAGATACGCAGTATTTT. It codes for CASSTATDTQYF.

The rearrangement joins TRBV29-1 to TRBJ2-1; tentative D call: TRBD2 (6 bases). Deletions cut 3 bases from V and 3 bases from J, with 15 bases between. In germline, CDR1 is SQVTM, CDR2 ANQGSEA. This CDR3 is built from 15 residues. The CDR3 DNA sequence: TGCAGCGTTGACGGGGGTGGGCAGGTCTACAATGAGCAGTTCTTC. It yields the protein CSVDGGGQVYNEQFF.

The gene calls are TRBV28 and TRBJ2-7; D perhaps matches TRBD2 (7 bases). The CDR3 length is 16 residues. Germline CDR1 and CDR2: MDHEN and SYDVKM. V dropped 5 bases and J dropped 3 bases, with 20 bases sitting between them. The CDR3 reads CASSEGGASGYYEQYF. The CDR3 DNA reads as TGTGCCAGCAGTGAGGGGGGGGCTAGCGGTTACTACGAGCAGTACTTC.

V and J are TRBV28 and TRBJ2-7, with 8 bases lining up with TRBD2. Trimming took 7 bases from V and 0 from J; bases not matched to a gene: 5. CDR3 length equals 14 residues. Germline-derived CDR1 and CDR2 are MDHEN and SYDVKM. CDR3 loop: CASIQSGSSYEQYF. CDR3 nucleotides: TGTGCCAGCATTCAGAGCGGGAGCTCCTACGAGCAGTACTTC.

This chain connects TRBV5-1 to TRBJ2-2; 14 bases fit TRBD2. The germline CDR1 and CDR2 sequences are SGHRS and YFSETQ. Trimming cost V 4 bases and J 6 bases; bases outside gene matches: 8. The CDR3 has 17 residues. This chain's CDR3 is CASSPTSGRAKAGELFF. Written as DNA, the CDR3 is TGCGCCAGCAGCCCGACTAGCGGGAGGGCCAAGGCCGGGGAGCTGTTTTTT.

The chain recombines TRBV28 with TRBJ1-5, with D possibly matching TRBD1 (6 bases). From germline, CDR1 is MDHEN and CDR2 SYDVKM. The CDR3 loop spans 13 amino acids. Trimming pared 6 bases from V and 1 base from J, leaving 7 bases between. CDR3 sequence (DNA): TGTGCCAGCAGGGGGGCGAGCAATCAGCCCCAGCATTTT. It codes for CASRGASNQPQHF.

The chain is built from TRBV19 and TRBJ1-2; D gene unclear. CDR1 is LNHDA, CDR2 SQIVND, per germline (reference sequence). The V end was cut by 3 bases, the J end by 4 bases, with 18 bases between. This CDR3 has 16 amino acids. The CDR3 DNA reads TGTGCCAGTAGTATTGCGGGGTCCGAAATCATCTATGGCTACACCTTC. This sequence encodes CASSIAGSEIIYGYTF. Combining the CDR3 with reference TRBV19 and TRBJ1-2 gives the whole variable domain DGGITQSPKYLFRKEGQNVTLSCEQNLNHDAMYWYRQDPGQGLRLIYYSQIVNDFQKGDIAEGYSVSREKKESFPLTVTSAQKNPTAFYLCASSIAGSEIIYGYTFGSGTRLTVV.

CDR3 protein: CASSLGQDYEQYF. The CDR3 region has the DNA TGCGCCAGCAGCTTGGGGCAGGACTACGAGCAGTACTTC. The V call is TRBV5-1, the J call TRBJ2-7; D ambiguous. Trimming removed 0 bases at V and 3 bases at J, with 7 bases between. The CDR3 consists of 13 residues. Germline V gene lookup returns CDR1 SGHRS and CDR2 YFSETQ.

Here the CDR3 reads CASSLIQATSNTEAFF. The CDR3 region has the DNA TGCGCCAGCAGCTTGATACAGGCGACTTCAAACACTGAAGCTTTCTTT. V is TRBV5-1 and J is TRBJ1-1, with TRBD1 as a possible D gene (5 bases). This CDR3 is 16 amino acids long. The V gene lost 1 base and the J gene lost 2 bases, with 15 bases spanning the gap. Germline CDR1 is SGHRS and CDR2 is YFSETQ.

The rearrangement joins TRBV28 to TRBJ1-2; TRBD1 matches 10 bases. The CDR3 length is 15 residues. Germline-derived CDR1 and CDR2 are MDHEN and SYDVKM. The V gene end was trimmed by 2 bases and the J gene end by 4 bases; junction bases not matched to a gene: 4. The CDR3 DNA sequence: TGTGCCAGCAGTTTACTGGGACAGGGGACCTATGGCTACACCTTC. Protein: CASSLLGQGTYGYTF.

This clone was counted once. The chain joins TRBV10-1 to TRBJ1-3, with 11 bases lining up with TRBD1. Germline loops: CDR1 WNHNN, CDR2 SYGVQD (reference sequence). Germline trimming cut 5 bases from V and 2 bases from J; bases unmatched to any gene: 2. The CDR3 is 15 residues long. The CDR3 DNA reads TGCGCCAGCAGTACGGACAGGGGGCCTGGAAACACCATATATTTT. It codes for CASSTDRGPGNTIYF.

The CDR3, as DNA: TGTGCCACCAGTGATTCCCTAAGGACAGGGGCAACCGGGGAGCTGTTTTTT. It yields the protein CATSDSLRTGATGELFF. This chain connects TRBV24-1 to TRBJ2-2; TRBD1 matches at 9 bases. CDR3 size: 17 residues. The germline CDR1 and CDR2 sequences are KGHDR and SFDVKD. Trimming at V came to 2 bases and at J to 5 bases, leaving 8 bases not matched to a gene.

This chain links TRBV7-8 with TRBJ2-1; the match to TRBD2 covers 7 bases. Germline V gene data show CDR1 as SGHVS and CDR2 as FQNEAQ. Germline trimming cut 3 bases from V and 4 bases from J; bases unmatched to any gene: 3. The CDR3 extends over 14 amino acids. The CDR3 region is CASSFAGVYNEQFF. CDR3 sequence (DNA): TGTGCCAGCAGCTTTGCGGGGGTTTACAATGAGCAGTTCTTC.

V and J are TRBV7-2 and TRBJ2-7; D remains unclear. The CDR3 is 15 residues long. The V gene's germline CDR1 is SGHTA and CDR2 FQGNSA. Trimming stripped 1 base from V and 2 bases from J, with 12 bases between. Here the CDR3 DNA reads TGTGCCAGCAGCTTAGTAGGCGGAGCGACCTACGAGCAGTACTTC. Protein: CASSLVGGATYEQYF. The full variable domain, completed using reference TRBV7-2 and TRBJ2-7, is GAGVSQSPSNKVTEKGKDVELRCDPISGHTALYWYRQSLGQGLEFLIYFQGNSAPDKSGLPSDRFSAERTGGSVSTLTIQRTQQEDSAVYLCASSLVGGATYEQYFGPGTRLTVT.

This clone was detected only once. This sequence joins TRBV9 and TRBJ1-3; D uncertain. CDR1 is SGDLS and CDR2 is YYNGEE in the germline V gene. The CDR3 has 17 amino acids. Trimming left V 3 bases short and J 0 bases short, with 16 bases between. For the CDR3, the DNA is TGTGCCAGCAGCGAGGGAGGGCTGCGCAACTCTGGAAACACCATATATTTT. Protein product: CASSEGGLRNSGNTIYF.

J is TRBJ2-7 and V is TRBV27, with TRBD2 matching over 12 bases. The CDR3 spans 14 residues. With 6 bases clipped from V and 2 bases from J, the junction kept 2 bases outside the gene matches. Germline V gene data show CDR1 as MNHEY and CDR2 as SMNVEV (reference sequence). CDR3 in DNA: TGTGCCAGCAGACTAGCGGGAGGAACCTACGAGCAGTACTTC. This gives the protein CASRLAGGTYEQYF.

V and J are TRBV5-1 and TRBJ2-2; a weak D match, TRBD2 (6 bases). V was pared by 3 bases and J by 3 bases, with 12 bases between. Looked up from germline, CDR1 is SGHRS and CDR2 is YFSETQ. The length of the CDR3 is 15 residues. The CDR3 bases are TGCGCCAGCAGCTCAGAGGGACTTTACACCGGGGAGCTGTTTTTT. Its protein product is CASSSEGLYTGELFF.

The chain employs TRBV5-1 and TRBJ2-5; TRBD1 matches 9 bases. Trimming at V came to 1 base and at J to 1 base, leaving 2 bases not matched to a gene. Looked up from germline, CDR1 is SGHRS and CDR2 is YFSETQ. The CDR3 contains 15 residues. The CDR3 spells CASSLSTGGQETQYF. CDR3 DNA sequence: TGCGCCAGCAGCTTGTCGACAGGGGGCCAAGAGACCCAGTACTTC.

The genes are TRBV24-1 and TRBJ1-4, with 10 bases fitting TRBD1. This CDR3 comprises 15 residues. The V gene end was trimmed by 4 bases and the J gene end by 8 bases; junction bases not matched to a gene: 6. Germline V gene data show CDR1 as KGHDR and CDR2 as SFDVKD. The CDR3 loop is CATSDPGTGAEKLFF. The CDR3 DNA is TGTGCCACCAGTGACCCCGGGACAGGGGCGGAAAAACTGTTTTTT.

The rearrangement links TRBV5-1 to TRBJ2-7, with D uncertain. Germline CDR1 is SGHRS and CDR2 is YFSETQ. V was clipped by 0 bases and J by 3 bases, with 7 bases between them. The CDR3 spans 13 residues. CDR3 nucleotide sequence: TGCGCCAGCAGCTTGGAGACTGTCTACGAGCAGTACTTC. It codes for CASSLETVYEQYF.

The V and J genes are TRBV2 and TRBJ2-3; TRBD2 matches at 13 bases. The CDR3 extends over 15 amino acids. The J segment lost 5 bases and the V segment lost 8 bases, leaving 7 bases of the junction unmatched. Germline V gene sequence: CDR1 SNHLY, CDR2 FYNNEI. CDR3 nucleotides: TGTGCCAGCCGGCGGACTAGCGGGAGTCAAGATACGCAGTATTTT. Its protein product is CASRRTSGSQDTQYF.